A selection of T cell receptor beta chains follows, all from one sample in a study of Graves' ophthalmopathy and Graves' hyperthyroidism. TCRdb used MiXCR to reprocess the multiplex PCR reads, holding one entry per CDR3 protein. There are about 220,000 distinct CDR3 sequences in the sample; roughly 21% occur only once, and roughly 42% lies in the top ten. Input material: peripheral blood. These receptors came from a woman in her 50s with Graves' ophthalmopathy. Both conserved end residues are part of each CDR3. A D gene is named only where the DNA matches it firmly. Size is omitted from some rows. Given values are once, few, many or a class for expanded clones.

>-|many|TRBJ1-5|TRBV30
TGTGCCTGGAGTGTTGATAGCAATCAGCCCCAGCATTTT
CAWSVDSNQPQHF
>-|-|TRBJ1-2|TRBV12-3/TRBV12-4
TGTGCCAGCAGACCCCAGCGGACACAGAATGGCTACACCTTC
CASRPQRTQNGYTF
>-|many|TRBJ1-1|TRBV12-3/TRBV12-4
TGTGCCAGCGTCCCGTCAGGGATGAACACTGAAGCTTTCTTT
CASVPSGMNTEAFF
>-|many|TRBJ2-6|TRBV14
TGTGCCAGCAGCCTAGGACACTCTGGGGCCAACGTCCTGACTTTC
CASSLGHSGANVLTF
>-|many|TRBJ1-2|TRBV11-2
TGTGCCAGCAGCCCCCCCCCCCCAGGGGTCTATGGCTACACCTTC
CASSPPPPGVYGYTF
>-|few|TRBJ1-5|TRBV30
TGTGCCTGGAGTGTAGGGCAGGGAAGCAATCAGCCCCAGCATTTT
CAWSVGQGSNQPQHF
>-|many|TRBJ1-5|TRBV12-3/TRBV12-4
TGTGCCAGCAGTTTTCGGTCTGGGTCTCCCCAGCCCCAGCATTTT
CASSFRSGSPQPQHF
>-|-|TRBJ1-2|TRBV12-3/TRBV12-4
TGTGCCAGCCTTACCCTCGCCGGGCAGACCCCTAACTATGGCTACACCTTC
CASLTLAGQTPNYGYTF
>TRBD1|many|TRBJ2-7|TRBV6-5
TGTGCCAGCAGTTACTCGCATGGACAGGGGTACGAGCAGTACTTC
CASSYSHGQGYEQYF
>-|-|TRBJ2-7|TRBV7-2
TGTGCCAGCAGCTTAGAAGTCTTGGGCCCCTGGTACTTC
CASSLEVLGPWYF
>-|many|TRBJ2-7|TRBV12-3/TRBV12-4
TGTGCCAGCAGTCCTGGGGGGGGGCTGAGCTCCTACGAGCAGTACTTC
CASSPGGGLSSYEQYF
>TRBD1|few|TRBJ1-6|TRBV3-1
TGTGCCAGCAGCCAAGTCGGGACAGGGAGTAATTCACCCCTCCACTTT
CASSQVGTGSNSPLHF
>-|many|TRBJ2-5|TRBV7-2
TGTGCCAGCAGCTTAGAGGTGGTAGAGACCCAGTACTTC
CASSLEVVETQYF
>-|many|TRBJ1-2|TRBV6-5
TGTGCCAGCAGTTACTCGAGACAGTTTTATGGCTACACCTTC
CASSYSRQFYGYTF
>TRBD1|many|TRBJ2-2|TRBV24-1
TGTGCCACCAGGGACAGGGCCACCGGGGAGCTGTTTTTT
CATRDRATGELFF
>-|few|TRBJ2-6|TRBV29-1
TGCAGCGTTGTTTCTGGGGACTGGACTAATTCTGGGGCCAACGTCCTGACTTTC
CSVVSGDWTNSGANVLTF